The 15 T cell receptor beta chains listed next were all sequenced from one sample in a study of shared clonotypes between healthy human individuals. TCRdb's copy holds only in-frame clones and misses some; the assay was immunoSEQ multiplex PCR. The sample has about 600,000 clones; approximately 97% are singletons. The material sequenced was naive CD4+ T cells sorted from blood. The subset here: CD45RA+ positively selected. The receptor source for this set is a woman in her twenties or thirties in good health.

This clone appeared a single time. The rearrangement links TRBV5-1 to TRBJ2-3; tentatively, D is TRBD1 or TRBD2 (5 bases each). The CDR3 spans 17 residues. From germline, CDR1 is SGHRS and CDR2 YFSETQ. V gave up 3 bases and J gave up 6 bases, with 23 bases separating them. The CDR3 DNA sequence: TGCGCCAGCAGCTCCTCCTCCGGGACGGCCGGGGCGGATACGCAGTATTTT. Protein product: CASSSSSGTAGADTQYF.

The chain joins TRBV5-1 to TRBJ1-4; D might be TRBD1 (5 bases). The germline CDR1 and CDR2 sequences are SGHRS and YFSETQ. V was clipped by 4 bases and J by 1 base, with 14 bases between them. CDR3 length: 16 residues. CDR3 sequence reads: CASSSLGQGTNEKLFF. CDR3 DNA: TGCGCCAGCAGCAGCCTTGGTCAGGGAACTAATGAAAAACTGTTTTTT.

CDR3 DNA sequence: TGTGCCAGCAGACCCGAACAGGGATTACCCTACGAGCAGTACTTC. Amino acid sequence: CASRPEQGLPYEQYF. This chain links TRBV6-1 with TRBJ2-7; possibly TRBD1 for D (6 bases). Trimming removed 6 bases at V and 2 bases at J, with 17 bases between. The CDR3 length is 15 residues. The germline V gene has CDR1 MNHNS and CDR2 SASEGT.

In DNA form, the CDR3 reads TGTGCCAGCAGCTCTCCCTACGAGCAGTACTTC. It specifies CASSSPYEQYF. The gene calls are TRBV5-5 and TRBJ2-7; D is undetermined. CDR1 SGHKS and CDR2 YYEKEE come from the germline V gene (reference sequence). This CDR3 comprises 11 residues. V was cut by 3 bases and J by 2 bases, with 3 bases left in between.

The genes are TRBV11-3 and TRBJ1-2; TRBD1 matches at 7 bases. CDR3 length: 15 residues. CDR1 and CDR2 (germline): SGHNT, YENEEA. Unmatched junction bases numbered 5, after V lost 1 base and J lost 3 bases. This CDR3 reads CASSLGDRVDYGYTF. The CDR3 DNA follows: TGTGCCAGCAGCTTAGGAGACAGGGTGGACTATGGCTACACCTTC.

This clone appeared once. The chain employs TRBV27 and TRBJ2-7; D gene ambiguous. The CDR3 runs to 13 residues. V lost 4 bases and J lost 1, with 8 bases in between. Germline V CDR1 and CDR2: MNHEY, SMNVEV (reference sequence). CDR3 coding DNA: TGTGCCAGCAGTTCACCGGAGTCCTACGAGCAGTACTTC. Its translation: CASSSPESYEQYF.

V gene TRBV11-2 combines with J gene TRBJ2-5, with 10 nucleotides matching TRBD2. The CDR3 is 16 amino acids. Germline-derived CDR1 and CDR2 are SGHAT and FQNNGV. The ends lost 3 bases at V and 5 bases at J; junction bases unmatched: 9. The CDR3 DNA follows: TGTGCCAGCAGCTTGGTAGCGGGAGGCCCGCCGGAGACCCAGTACTTC. This gives the protein CASSLVAGGPPETQYF. The variable domain in full, with the rest retrieved from reference TRBV11-2 and TRBJ2-5, is EAGVAQSPRYKIIEKRQSVAFWCNPISGHATLYWYQQILGQGPKLLIQFQNNGVVDDSQLPKDRFSAERLKGVDSTLKIQPAKLEDSAVYLCASSLVAGGPPETQYFGPGTRLLVL.

The chain is built from TRBV7-6 and TRBJ2-7; 10 bases line up with TRBD2. The CDR3 runs to 18 residues. V was clipped by 4 bases and J by 0 bases; unmatched bases: 12. Germline V gene data show CDR1 as SGHVS and CDR2 as FNYEAQ. This CDR3 is CASSSQDSLAGHSYEQYF. Here the CDR3 DNA reads TGTGCCAGCAGCTCGCAAGATTCACTAGCGGGACACTCCTACGAGCAGTACTTC.

The chain joins TRBV5-1 to TRBJ2-7; D remains unclear. This CDR3 is built from 15 residues. Germline CDR1 is SGHRS and CDR2 is YFSETQ. V lost 0 bases to trimming and J lost 7 bases, with 17 bases between them. CDR3 sequence reads: CASSLDSLMAREQYF. CDR3 coding DNA: TGCGCCAGCAGCTTGGATTCGCTCATGGCGAGAGAGCAGTACTTC.

This clone appeared once. The chain couples TRBV25-1 to TRBJ2-7, with D hard to call. In germline, CDR1 is MGHDK, CDR2 SYGVNS. Trimming stripped 4 bases from V and 6 bases from J, with 19 bases between. This CDR3 spans 15 amino acids. The CDR3 region has the DNA TGTGCCAGCAGTGTCTCCAGGATGGCTGGTTTCGAGCAGTACTTC. This sequence encodes CASSVSRMAGFEQYF.

The chain is built from TRBV19 and TRBJ2-5; TRBD2 matches at 11 bases. Germline CDR1 and CDR2: LNHDA and SQIVND (reference sequence). V was pared by 6 bases and J by 1 base, with 7 bases of the junction left unmatched. The CDR3 is made up of 16 amino acids. This CDR3 reads CASREGLAGGQETQYF. DNA of the CDR3: TGTGCCAGTAGGGAGGGCCTAGCGGGAGGCCAAGAGACCCAGTACTTC.

The CDR3 loop reads CASSIAGQGNEKLFF. CDR3 in DNA: TGCGCCAGCAGCATCGCGGGACAGGGGAATGAAAAACTGTTTTTT. The chain employs TRBV5-1 and TRBJ1-4, with 10 bases matching TRBD1. Germline lookup yields CDR1 SGHRS and CDR2 YFSETQ. This CDR3 contains 15 residues. V was clipped by 4 bases and J by 5 bases; unmatched bases: 5.

As for this clone: Other DNA sequences from this sample encode an identical CDR3 as well. The rearrangement joins TRBV28 to TRBJ1-4; D remains ambiguous. CDR3 length equals 15 residues. V was cut by 6 bases and J by 0 bases, with 11 bases left in between. CDR1 MDHEN and CDR2 SYDVKM come from the germline V gene. The CDR3 region is CASSPRSATNEKLFF. The CDR3 nucleotides read TGTGCCAGCAGCCCAAGGTCCGCAACTAATGAAAAACTGTTTTTT.

The CDR3 is CASSAYGLAGTTYEQYF. CDR3 in DNA: TGTGCCAGTTCTGCCTATGGACTAGCGGGGACCACCTACGAGCAGTACTTC. This sequence joins TRBV19 and TRBJ2-7, with 12 bases aligning to TRBD2. This CDR3 spans 17 amino acids. With 8 bases clipped from V and 2 bases from J, the junction kept 13 bases outside the gene matches. Germline V gives CDR1 LNHDA, CDR2 SQIVND (reference sequence).

In its sample, this clone was seen once. The V call is TRBV4-1, the J call TRBJ2-3; 10 bases map to TRBD2. This CDR3 contains 15 residues. CDR1 is MGHRA and CDR2 is YSYEKL in the germline V gene. V lost 4 bases to trimming and J lost 5 bases; unmatched junction nucleotides: 6. The CDR3 spells CASSPSGSLVDTQYF. DNA of the CDR3: TGCGCCAGCAGCCCTAGCGGGAGTTTAGTAGATACGCAGTATTTT.